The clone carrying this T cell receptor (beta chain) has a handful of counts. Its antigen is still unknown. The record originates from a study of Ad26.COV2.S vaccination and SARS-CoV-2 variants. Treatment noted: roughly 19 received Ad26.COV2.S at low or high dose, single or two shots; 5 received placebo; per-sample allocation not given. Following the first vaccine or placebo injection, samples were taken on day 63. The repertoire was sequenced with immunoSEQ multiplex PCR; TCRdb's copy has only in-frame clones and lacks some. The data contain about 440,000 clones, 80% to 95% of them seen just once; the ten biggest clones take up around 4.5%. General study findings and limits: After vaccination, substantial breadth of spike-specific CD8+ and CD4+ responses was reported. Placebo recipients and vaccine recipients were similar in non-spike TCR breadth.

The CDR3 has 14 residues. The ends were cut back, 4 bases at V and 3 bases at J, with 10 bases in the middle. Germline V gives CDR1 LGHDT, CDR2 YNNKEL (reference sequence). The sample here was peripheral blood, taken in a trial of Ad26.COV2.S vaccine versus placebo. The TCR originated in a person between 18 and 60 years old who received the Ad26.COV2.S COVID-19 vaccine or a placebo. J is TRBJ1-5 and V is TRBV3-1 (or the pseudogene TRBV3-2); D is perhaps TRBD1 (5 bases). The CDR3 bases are TGTGCCAGCAGCCCGGGACCGCACAATCAGCCCCAGCATTTT. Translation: CASSPGPHNQPQHF.